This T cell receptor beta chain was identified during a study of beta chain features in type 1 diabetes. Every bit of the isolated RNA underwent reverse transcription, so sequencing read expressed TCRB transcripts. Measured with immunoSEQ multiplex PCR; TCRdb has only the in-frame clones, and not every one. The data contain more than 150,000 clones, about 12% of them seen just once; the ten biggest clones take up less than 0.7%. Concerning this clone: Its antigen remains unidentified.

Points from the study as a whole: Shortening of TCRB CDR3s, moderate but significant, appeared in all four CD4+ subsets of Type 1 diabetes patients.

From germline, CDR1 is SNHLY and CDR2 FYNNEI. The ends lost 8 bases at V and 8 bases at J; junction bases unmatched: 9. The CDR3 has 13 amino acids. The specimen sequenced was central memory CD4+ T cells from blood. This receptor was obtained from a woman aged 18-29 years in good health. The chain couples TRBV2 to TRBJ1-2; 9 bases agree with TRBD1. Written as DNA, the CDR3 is TGTGCCAGCCTTCGGGACAGGGAAGGGGGCTACACCTTC. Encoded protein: CASLRDREGGYTF.